This TCR beta chain was identified in a study of T cells in Graves' hyperthyroidism and ophthalmopathy. Study at large: Peripheral blood collection took place at initial diagnosis, before any treatment.

What was amplified from RNA transcripts were TCR beta CDR3 regions. When the TCR CDR3 underwent first-round RT-PCR, the HTBI primer set was used. TCRdb reprocessed the multiplex PCR reads with MiXCR, giving one entry per CDR3 protein. The repertoire has around 600,000 distinct CDR3 sequences, approximately 15% of them found once; the top ten carry roughly 7%. This clonotype was recorded a few times. Its target is unknown. Together with thyroid ultrasound, orbital computed tomography, serum thyroxine and TRAb, clinical symptoms were used for diagnoses. The length of the CDR3 is 14 residues. Trimming stripped 6 bases from V and 3 bases from J, with 12 bases between. From germline, CDR1 is LGHNT and CDR2 FRNRAP. Study results and caveats: Using 13 V-J features, a model discriminated ophthalmopathy from stable hyperthyroidism. Before onset, by a median of about six months, the model predicted ophthalmopathy.

The chain has TRBV12-5 and TRBJ1-5, with D possibly matching TRBD1 (5 bases). What was sequenced was blood. The sequence derives from a woman aged 18-29 years with Graves' ophthalmopathy. The CDR3: CASGNRQNNQPQHF. Here the CDR3 DNA reads TGTGCTAGTGGCAACCGACAGAACAATCAGCCCCAGCATTTT.